Included here is one T cell receptor beta chain sequence, with context. The antigen remains undetermined. V lost 6 bases and J lost 4, with 10 bases in between. The germline V gene has CDR1 MNHNS and CDR2 SASEGT. The CDR3 length is 13 residues. The data were produced by immunoSEQ multiplex PCR, yet TCRdb's version contains in-frame clones alone and is incomplete. The sample yields about 100,000 clones, 75% to 95% seen once. The record originates from a study of graft-versus-host responses after intestinal transplantation. The overall study: In this cohort, recipients had multivisceral, liver-intestinal, or isolated intestinal transplants. Anti-thymocyte globulin was used for induction in all recipients, who then took tacrolimus and steroids for approximately 3 years.

The study's findings and limits: The marrow of recipients harbored GvH clones, and ileum or blood showed some of them first. Graft-donor T cell macrochimerism in patients accompanied high graft-versus-host to host-versus-graft clonal ratios in allografts.

The material was unstimulated CD8+ T cells sorted from spleen or lymph node cells, obtained before intestinal transplant. J is TRBJ1-5 and V is TRBV6-1; no definite D call. This sequence originates from a human donor who received an intestinal transplant. CDR3 coding DNA: TGTGCCAGCAGCCCCTCCCTTAATCAGCCCCAGCATTTT. It encodes CASSPSLNQPQHF.